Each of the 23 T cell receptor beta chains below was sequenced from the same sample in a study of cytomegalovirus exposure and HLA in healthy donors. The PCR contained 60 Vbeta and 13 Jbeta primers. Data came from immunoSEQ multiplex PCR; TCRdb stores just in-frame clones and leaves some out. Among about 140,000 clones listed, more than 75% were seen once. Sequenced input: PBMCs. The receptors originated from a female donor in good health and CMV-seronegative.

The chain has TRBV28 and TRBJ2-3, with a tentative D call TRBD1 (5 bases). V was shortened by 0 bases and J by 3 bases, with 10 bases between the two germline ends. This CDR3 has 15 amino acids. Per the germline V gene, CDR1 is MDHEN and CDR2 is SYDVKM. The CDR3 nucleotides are TGTGCCAGCAGTTTATGGGGCCAGGGTACAGATACGCAGTATTTT. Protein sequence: CASSLWGQGTDTQYF. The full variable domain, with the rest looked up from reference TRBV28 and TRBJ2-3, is DVKVTQSSRYLVKRTGEKVFLECVQDMDHENMFWYRQDPGLGLRLIYFSYDVKMKEKGDIPEGYSVSREKKERFSLILESASTNQTSMYLCASSLWGQGTDTQYFGPGTRLTVL.

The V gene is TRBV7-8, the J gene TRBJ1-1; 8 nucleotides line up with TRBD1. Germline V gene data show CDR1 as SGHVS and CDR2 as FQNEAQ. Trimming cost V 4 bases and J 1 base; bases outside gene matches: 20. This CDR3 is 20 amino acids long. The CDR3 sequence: CASSSTVRRTGLGPNTEAFF. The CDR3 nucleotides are TGTGCCAGCAGCTCCACGGTCCGGCGGACAGGGCTAGGACCGAACACTGAAGCTTTCTTT. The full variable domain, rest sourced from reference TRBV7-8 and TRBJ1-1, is GAGVSQSPRYKVAKRGQDVALRCDPISGHVSLFWYQQALGQGPEFLTYFQNEAQLDKSGLPSDRFFAERPEGSVSTLKIQRTQQEDSAVYLCASSSTVRRTGLGPNTEAFFGQGTRLTVV.

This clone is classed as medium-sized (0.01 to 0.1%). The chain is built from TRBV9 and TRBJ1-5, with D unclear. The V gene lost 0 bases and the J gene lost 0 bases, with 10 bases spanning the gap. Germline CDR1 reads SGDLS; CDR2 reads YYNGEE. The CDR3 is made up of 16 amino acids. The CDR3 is CASSVDGRSSNQPQHF. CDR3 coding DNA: TGTGCCAGCAGCGTAGATGGCAGGTCTAGCAATCAGCCCCAGCATTTT. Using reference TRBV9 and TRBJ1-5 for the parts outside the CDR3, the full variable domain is DSGVTQTPKHLITATGQRVTLRCSPRSGDLSVYWYQQSLDQGLQFLIQYYNGEERAKGNILERFSAQQFPDLHSELNLSSLELGDSALYFCASSVDGRSSNQPQHFGDGTRLSIL.

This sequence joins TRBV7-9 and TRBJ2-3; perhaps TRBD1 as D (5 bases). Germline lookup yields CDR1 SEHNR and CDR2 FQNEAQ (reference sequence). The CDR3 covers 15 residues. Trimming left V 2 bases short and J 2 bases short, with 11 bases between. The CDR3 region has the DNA TGTGCCAGCAGCTTACGGACAAACCCCACAGATACGCAGTATTTT. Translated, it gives CASSLRTNPTDTQYF.

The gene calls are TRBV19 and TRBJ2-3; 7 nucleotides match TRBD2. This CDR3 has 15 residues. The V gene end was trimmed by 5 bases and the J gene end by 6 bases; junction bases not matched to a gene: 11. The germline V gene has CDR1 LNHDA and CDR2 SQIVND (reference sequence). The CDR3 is CASSLDGRPGDTQYF. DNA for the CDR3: TGTGCCAGTAGTCTTGACGGGAGGCCCGGCGATACGCAGTATTTT.

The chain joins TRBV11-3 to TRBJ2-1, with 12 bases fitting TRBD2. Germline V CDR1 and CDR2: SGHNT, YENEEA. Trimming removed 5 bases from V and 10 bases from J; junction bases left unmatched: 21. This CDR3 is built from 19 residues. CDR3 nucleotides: TGTGCCAGCAGCGCCCCGACTAGCGGGAGCCTGCGCGGGCCGAGGGAGCAGTTCTTC. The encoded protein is CASSAPTSGSLRGPREQFF. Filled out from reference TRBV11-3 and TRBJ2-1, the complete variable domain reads EAGVVQSPRYKIIEKKQPVAFWCNPISGHNTLYWYLQNLGQGPELLIRYENEEAVDDSQLPKDRFSAERLKGVDSTLKIQPAELGDSAVYLCASSAPTSGSLRGPREQFFGPGTRLTVL.

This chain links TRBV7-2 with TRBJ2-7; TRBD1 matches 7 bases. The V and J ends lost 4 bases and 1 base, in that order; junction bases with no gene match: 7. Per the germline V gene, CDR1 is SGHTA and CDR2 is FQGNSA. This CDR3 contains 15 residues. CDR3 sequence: CASSYVGQDSYEQYF. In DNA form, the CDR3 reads TGTGCCAGCAGCTACGTCGGACAGGATTCCTACGAGCAGTACTTC. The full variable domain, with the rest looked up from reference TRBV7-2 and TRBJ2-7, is GAGVSQSPSNKVTEKGKDVELRCDPISGHTALYWYRQSLGQGLEFLIYFQGNSAPDKSGLPSDRFSAERTGGSVSTLTIQRTQQEDSAVYLCASSYVGQDSYEQYFGPGTRLTVT.

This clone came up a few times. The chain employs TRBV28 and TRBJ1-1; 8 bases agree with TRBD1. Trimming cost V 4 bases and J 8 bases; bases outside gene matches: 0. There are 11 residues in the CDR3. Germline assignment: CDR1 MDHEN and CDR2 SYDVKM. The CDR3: CASSWDREAFF. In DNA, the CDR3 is TGTGCCAGCAGTTGGGACAGGGAAGCTTTCTTT.

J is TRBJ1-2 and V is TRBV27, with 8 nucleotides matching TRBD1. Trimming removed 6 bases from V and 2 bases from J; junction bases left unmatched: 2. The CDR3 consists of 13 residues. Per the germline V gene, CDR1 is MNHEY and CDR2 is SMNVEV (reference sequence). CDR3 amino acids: CASSWTGNYGYTF. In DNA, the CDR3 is TGTGCCAGCAGCTGGACAGGGAACTATGGCTACACCTTC.

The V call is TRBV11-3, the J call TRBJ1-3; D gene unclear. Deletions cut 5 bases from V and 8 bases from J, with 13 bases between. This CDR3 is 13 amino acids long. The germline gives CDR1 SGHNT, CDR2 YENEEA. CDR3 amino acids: CASSRRLWDTIYF. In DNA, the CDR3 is TGTGCCAGCAGCCGGCGACTTTGGGACACCATATATTTT.

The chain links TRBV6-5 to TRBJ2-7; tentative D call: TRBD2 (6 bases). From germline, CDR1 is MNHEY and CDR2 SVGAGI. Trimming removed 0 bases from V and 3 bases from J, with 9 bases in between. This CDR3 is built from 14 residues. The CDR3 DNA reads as TGTGCCAGCAGTTACTCGGGGACTGACTACGAGCAGTACTTC. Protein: CASSYSGTDYEQYF.

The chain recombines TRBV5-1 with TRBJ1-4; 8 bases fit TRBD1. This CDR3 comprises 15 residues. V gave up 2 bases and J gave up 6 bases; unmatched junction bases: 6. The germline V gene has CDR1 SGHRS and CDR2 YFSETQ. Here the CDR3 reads CASSFKGGQDEKLFF. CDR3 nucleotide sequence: TGCGCCAGCAGCTTTAAGGGGGGACAGGATGAAAAACTGTTTTTT.

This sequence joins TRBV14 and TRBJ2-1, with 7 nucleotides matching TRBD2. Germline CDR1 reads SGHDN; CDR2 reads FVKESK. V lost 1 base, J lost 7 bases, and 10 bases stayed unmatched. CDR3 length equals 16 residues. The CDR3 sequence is CASSQGGRGFRNEQFF. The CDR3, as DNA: TGTGCCAGCAGCCAAGGTGGGAGGGGCTTTAGGAATGAGCAGTTCTTC.

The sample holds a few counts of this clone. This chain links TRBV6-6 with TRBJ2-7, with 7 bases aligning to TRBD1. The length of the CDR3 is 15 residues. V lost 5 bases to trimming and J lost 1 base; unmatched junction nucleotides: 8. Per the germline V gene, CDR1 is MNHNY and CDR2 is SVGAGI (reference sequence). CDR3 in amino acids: CASSPAGTVSYEQYF. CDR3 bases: TGTGCCAGCAGTCCCGCCGGGACAGTATCCTACGAGCAGTACTTC.

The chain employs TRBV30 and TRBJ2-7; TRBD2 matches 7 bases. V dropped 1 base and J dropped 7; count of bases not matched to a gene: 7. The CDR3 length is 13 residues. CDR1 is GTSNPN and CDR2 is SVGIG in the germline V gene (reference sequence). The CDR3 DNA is TGTGCCTGGAGTGAGGCGGGAGTAGGGGAGCAGTACTTC. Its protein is CAWSEAGVGEQYF.

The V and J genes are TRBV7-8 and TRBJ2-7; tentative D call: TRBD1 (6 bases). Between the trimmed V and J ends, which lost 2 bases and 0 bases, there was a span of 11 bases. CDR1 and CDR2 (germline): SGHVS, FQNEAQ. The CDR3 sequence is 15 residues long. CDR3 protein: CASSLLGQISYEQYF. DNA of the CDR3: TGTGCCAGCAGCTTATTAGGACAGATCTCCTACGAGCAGTACTTC.

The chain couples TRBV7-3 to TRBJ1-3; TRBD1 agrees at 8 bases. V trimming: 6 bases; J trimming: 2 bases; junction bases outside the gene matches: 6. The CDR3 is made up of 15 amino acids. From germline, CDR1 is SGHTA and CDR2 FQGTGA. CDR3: CASSFRGQTGNTIYF. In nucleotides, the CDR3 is TGTGCCAGCAGTTTCAGGGGGCAAACTGGAAACACCATATATTTT. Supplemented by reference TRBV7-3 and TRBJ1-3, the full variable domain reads GAGVSQTPSNKVTEKGKYVELRCDPISGHTALYWYRQSLGQGPEFLIYFQGTGAADDSGLPNDRFFAVRPEGSVSTLKIQRTERGDSAVYLCASSFRGQTGNTIYFGEGSWLTVV.

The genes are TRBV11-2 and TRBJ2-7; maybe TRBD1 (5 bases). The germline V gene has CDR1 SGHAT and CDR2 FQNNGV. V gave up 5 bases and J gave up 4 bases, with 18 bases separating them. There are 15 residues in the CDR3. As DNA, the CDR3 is TGTGCCAGCAGCCACTTTACAGGCCGGGCTTACGAGCAGTACTTC. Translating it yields CASSHFTGRAYEQYF.

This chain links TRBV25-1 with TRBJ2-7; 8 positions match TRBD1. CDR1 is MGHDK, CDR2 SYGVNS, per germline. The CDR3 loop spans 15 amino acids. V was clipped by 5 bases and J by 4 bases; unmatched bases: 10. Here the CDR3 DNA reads TGTGCCAGCAGTTCTCGGGGACAGGACCATTACGAGCAGTACTTC. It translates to CASSSRGQDHYEQYF.

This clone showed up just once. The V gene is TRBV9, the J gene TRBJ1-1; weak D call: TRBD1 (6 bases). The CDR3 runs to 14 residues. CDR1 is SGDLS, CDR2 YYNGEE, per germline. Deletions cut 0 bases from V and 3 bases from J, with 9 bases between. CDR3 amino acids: CASSVVRGYTEAFF. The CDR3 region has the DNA TGTGCCAGCAGCGTAGTCAGGGGTTACACTGAAGCTTTCTTT.

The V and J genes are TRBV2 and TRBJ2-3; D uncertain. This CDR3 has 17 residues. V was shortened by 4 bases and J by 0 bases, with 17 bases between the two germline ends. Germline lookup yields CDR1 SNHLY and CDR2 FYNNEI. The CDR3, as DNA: TGTGCCAGCAGTGGCCCGAGACTTCATCCTAGCACAGATACGCAGTATTTT. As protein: CASSGPRLHPSTDTQYF.

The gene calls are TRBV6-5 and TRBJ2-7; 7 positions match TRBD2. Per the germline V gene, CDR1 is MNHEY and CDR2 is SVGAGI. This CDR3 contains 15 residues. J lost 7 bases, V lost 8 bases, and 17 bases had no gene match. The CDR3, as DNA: TGTGCCAGCTATGCACGAGGACTCCGGCGGGGGGAGCAGTACTTC. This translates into CASYARGLRRGEQYF.

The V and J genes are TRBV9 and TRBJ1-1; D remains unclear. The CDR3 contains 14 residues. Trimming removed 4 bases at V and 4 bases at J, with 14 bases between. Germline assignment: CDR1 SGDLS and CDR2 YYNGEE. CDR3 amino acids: CASSSLVGGTEAFF. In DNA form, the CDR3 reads TGTGCCAGCAGCTCACTTGTGGGAGGCACTGAAGCTTTCTTT.